This TCR beta chain stems from a study of OX40 agonist ivuxolimab in advanced cancers. Generated by immunoSEQ multiplex PCR, the TCRdb table keeps only in-frame clones and is missing some. The sample lists under 80,000 clones; approximately 93% were seen once. Trimming cost V 4 bases and J 2 bases; bases outside gene matches: 5. This CDR3 is built from 15 residues. In germline, CDR1 is MNHEY, CDR2 SVGAGI. The starting material was CD4+ or CD8+ T cells sorted from blood, obtained in a trial of the OX40 agonist ivuxolimab. The origin of this receptor is an adult with an advanced solid tumor such as melanoma, head and neck, liver or kidney cancer. The chain is built from TRBV6-5 and TRBJ2-1; TRBD1 aligns across 7 bases. The CDR3 spells CASSLLGGPYNEQFF. CDR3 DNA sequence: TGTGCCAGCAGTTTACTAGGGGGCCCCTACAATGAGCAGTTCTTC.